These T cell receptor beta chains were read from a single sample in a study of technical replicates of blood from a handful of donors. Clones were read by immunoSEQ multiplex PCR, and TCRdb kept only the in-frame ones, dropping some. The sample holds approximately 59,000 clones; roughly 96% are singletons and the top ten take around 3.2%. The sample was PBMCs. The receptors stem from a human donor in good health. Some clones in this sample may be carry-over from other donors' samples. Both conserved end residues are part of each CDR3. D genes are given only for firm matches. A row's size may be missing; if present it is once, few, many or a size class.

D gene	J gene	CDR3 length	clone size	V gene	CDR3 DNA	CDR3 protein
TRBD1	TRBJ2-7	14	.	TRBV5-1	TGCGCCAGCACTGAACAGGGGGCCACCTACGAGCAGTACTTC	CASTEQGATYEQYF
.	TRBJ1-2	13	.	TRBV4-2	TGTGCCAGCACCCCGGGGAGGGACGATGGCTACACCTTC	CASTPGRDDGYTF
.	TRBJ2-2	13	.	TRBV29-1	TGCAGCGTTTGGGAGACCTACACCGGGGAGCTGTTTTTT	CSVWETYTGELFF
.	TRBJ2-1	16	.	TRBV29-1	TGCAGCGTTGGTGGGGACTCCAGGAGCTCCTACAATGAGCAGTTCTTC	CSVGGDSRSSYNEQFF
.	TRBJ2-3	13	.	TRBV5-1	TGCGCCAGCAGCTTTCCGGTCACAGATACGCAGTATTTT	CASSFPVTDTQYF
.	TRBJ1-5	14	.	TRBV7-2	TGTGCCAGCAGCTTAGAGTTTGTGGGCCAGCCCCAGCATTTT	CASSLEFVGQPQHF
TRBD1	TRBJ2-3	15	.	TRBV29-1	TGCAGCGTTGGTCTGAGGACAGGGGTAGCAGATACGCAGTATTTT	CSVGLRTGVADTQYF
.	TRBJ2-5	14	.	TRBV29-1	TGCAGCGTCTCACAGGGTTCTAGACGAGAGACCCAGTACTTC	CSVSQGSRRETQYF
.	TRBJ2-3	11	.	TRBV20-1	TGCAGTCCCCCAGGGTCCGTTACGCAGTATTTT	CSPPGSVTQYF
.	TRBJ2-1	18	.	TRBV7-2	TGTGCCAGCAGCTTAGTTTCCGATCGGGGGGCTATCTACAATGAGCAGTTCTTC	CASSLVSDRGAIYNEQFF
TRBD1	TRBJ2-7	14	.	TRBV30	TGTGCCTGGACGCGGGGGACAGGGGTCTACGAGCAGTACTTC	CAWTRGTGVYEQYF
.	TRBJ1-2	15	.	TRBV10-3	TGTGCCATCAGTGTCTCGGGGGTAGGGAACTATGGCTACACCTTC	CAISVSGVGNYGYTF
.	TRBJ2-5	15	.	TRBV5-1	TGCGCCAGCAGCCTCGCGGGACGGAATCAAGAGACCCAGTACTTC	CASSLAGRNQETQYF
TRBD2	TRBJ2-2	17	.	TRBV6-4	TGTGCCAGCAGTGACTCTCGGGCTAGCGGGAGCCCCGGGGAGCTGTTTTTT	CASSDSRASGSPGELFF
TRBD1	TRBJ1-2	16	.	TRBV18	TGTGCCAGCTCACCATCTGGGACAGCCGAACACCCGCCCGACACCTTC	CASSPSGTAEHPPDTF
.	TRBJ2-3	16	.	TRBV4-1	TGCGCCAGCAGCCAAGATCCCCCACCGGGCACAGATACGCAGTATTTT	CASSQDPPPGTDTQYF
TRBD2	TRBJ2-7	12	.	TRBV6-6	TGTGCCAGCTATCGGGAGGGAGGGGAGCAGTACTTC	CASYREGGEQYF
.	TRBJ2-7	16	.	TRBV1	TGCACCAGCAGCCGAAGGACTAGCGGGATCTTCTACGAGCAGTACTTC	CTSSRRTSGIFYEQYF
.	TRBJ1-2	14	.	TRBV6-5	TGTGCCAGCAGTTCTGAGGAACGTGGGTATGGCTACACCTTC	CASSSEERGYGYTF
.	TRBJ1-1	13	.	TRBV2	TGTGCCAGCAGTGAATGGAGGAACACTGAAGCTTTCTTT	CASSEWRNTEAFF
TRBD1	TRBJ1-1	16	once	TRBV5-8	TGTGCCAGCAGCCGGATCCCGACAGGGGGGTACACTGAAGCTTTCTTT	CASSRIPTGGYTEAFF
TRBD1	TRBJ2-7	14	.	TRBV5-1	TGCGCCAGCAGCCCCCTGACAGGGGGCGGCGAGCAGTACTTC	CASSPLTGGGEQYF
.	TRBJ1-4	13	.	TRBV30	TGTGCCTGGAGTGTACGCGCTAATGAAAAACTGTTTTTT	CAWSVRANEKLFF
.	TRBJ2-2	20	.	TRBV21-1	TGTGCCAGCAGCAAAGCTTGGGGACAGGGAGGACGATCGAACACCGGGGAGCTGTTTTTT	CASSKAWGQGGRSNTGELFF
.	TRBJ1-6	13	once	TRBV13	TGTGCCAGCAGCATCTCGGGGTTTTCACCCCTCCACTTT	CASSISGFSPLHF
.	TRBJ2-7	11	.	TRBV7-6	TGTGCCAGCAGCATGAGGTACGAGCAGTACTTC	CASSMRYEQYF
.	TRBJ1-1	13	few	TRBV19	TGTGCCAGTCGGGGGACCGTGAACACTGAAGCTTTCTTT	CASRGTVNTEAFF
.	TRBJ1-1	16	.	TRBV29-1	TGCAGCGGGGGGGCAGATAAGGGAGGGTGGGACACTGAAGCTTTCTTT	CSGGADKGGWDTEAFF
.	TRBJ2-1	14	.	TRBV2	TGTGCCAGCAGACACAGGGTCTCCTACAATGAGCAGTTCTTC	CASRHRVSYNEQFF
.	TRBJ2-7	13	.	TRBV4-3	TGCGCCAGCAGCCCCTCTCCGGGGTACGAGCAGTACTTC	CASSPSPGYEQYF
.	TRBJ2-3	13	.	TRBV5-1	TGCGCCAGCGGAGGACAGACTCTGGATACGCAGTATTTT	CASGGQTLDTQYF
TRBD2	TRBJ2-1	17	.	TRBV7-2	TGTGCCAGCAGCTCAGCGGGGGGGTCTAGCGGCTACAATGAGCAGTTCTTC	CASSSAGGSSGYNEQFF
.	TRBJ2-2	14	.	TRBV29-1	TGCAGCGTTGACGGGGGACGGAACACCGGGGAGCTGTTTTTT	CSVDGGRNTGELFF
.	TRBJ2-7	14	.	TRBV7-2	TGTGCCAGCAGCCAGTCTCCGCAGGCTTACGAGCAGTACTTC	CASSQSPQAYEQYF
.	TRBJ2-5	11	.	TRBV5-6	TGTGCCAGCAGCACATTAGAGACCCAGTACTTC	CASSTLETQYF
.	TRBJ2-7	13	.	TRBV7-9	TGTGCCAGCACCATGGCGGGGTCTAACGAGCAGTACTTC	CASTMAGSNEQYF
TRBD2	TRBJ2-1	14	.	TRBV5-1	TGCGCCAGCAGTCTAGCGGGAGCCTACAATGAGCAGTTCTTC	CASSLAGAYNEQFF
.	TRBJ1-2	15	.	TRBV7-9	TGTGCCAGCAGCTTATGGGCGTTAGAAAACCATGGCTACACCTTC	CASSLWALENHGYTF
TRBD1	TRBJ2-1	16	once	TRBV5-1	TGCGCCAGCAGCGGAACCGGGACAGGGCCGAACAATGAGCAGTTCTTC	CASSGTGTGPNNEQFF
TRBD1	TRBJ1-4	14	once	TRBV5-1	TGCGCCAGCAGCCTCGGACAGGCGGCTGAAAAACTGTTTTTT	CASSLGQAAEKLFF
.	TRBJ2-7	13	.	TRBV27	TGTGCCAGCAGTTTCGACTACAGGGTCGAGCAGTACTTC	CASSFDYRVEQYF
TRBD1	TRBJ2-1	16	.	TRBV18	TGTGCCAGCTCACGAGATGGGACAGGGCTTGGGAATGAGCAGTTCTTC	CASSRDGTGLGNEQFF
.	TRBJ2-7	16	.	TRBV7-9	TGTGCCAGCAGCAAAGAAGGGGGAGGGAGCTCCTACGAGCAGTACTTC	CASSKEGGGSSYEQYF
.	TRBJ1-5	15	.	TRBV4-3	TGCGCCAGCAGCCAAGAGTGGCGGGAGTATCAGCCCCAGCATTTT	CASSQEWREYQPQHF
.	TRBJ2-1	13	.	TRBV6-1	TGTGCCAGCAGTGAAGTTACTGGGGGCGAGCAGTTCTTC	CASSEVTGGEQFF
.	TRBJ2-1	14	.	TRBV7-3	TGTGCCAGCAGCTTAATCGGGGGGCTGGGGGAGCAGTTCTTC	CASSLIGGLGEQFF
.	TRBJ2-5	14	once	TRBV6-5	TGTGCCAGCAGTTTCGGGATCCGCCAAGAGACCCAGTACTTC	CASSFGIRQETQYF
.	TRBJ1-4	15	.	TRBV19	TGTGCCAGTAGTCCCCGAAGAGGAACTAATGAAAAACTGTTTTTT	CASSPRRGTNEKLFF
TRBD2	TRBJ2-1	16	once	TRBV7-6	TGTGCCAGCAGCCTTACCTCCCGGACTAGCTCCAATGAGCAGTTCTTC	CASSLTSRTSSNEQFF
.	TRBJ2-5	13	.	TRBV9	TGTGCCAGCAGCGTAGGGCTCTTGGAGACCCAGTACTTC	CASSVGLLETQYF